Sequencing of this T cell receptor (beta chain) was carried out in a study of blood T cells in healthy people across ages. CDR3 length: 16 residues. Then a second PCR, running roughly 7 to 11 cycles, was carried out with a sample-barcoded 5' primer and a J-beta primer mix. TCRdb processed the 5' RACE reads anew with MiXCR; each CDR3 protein has one entry. The table shows around 1,000,000 distinct CDR3 sequences, with approximately 38% occurring only once. This clonotype was found a few times. The TCR was taken from a man aged 18 to 30 in good health. This chain uses TRBV21-1 with TRBJ1-2; the table's D gene call, TRBD1, was not cross checked with the DNA. TRBV21-1 has pseudogene status. Sequenced: blood. The CDR3 region is CASSKEVGARYYGYTF. The CDR3 DNA reads as TGTGCCAGCAGCAAAGAGGTCGGGGCCAGGTACTATGGCTACACCTTC.